This TCR beta chain was observed in a study of shared clonotypes between healthy human individuals. The CDR3 extends over 14 amino acids. The V end lost 5 bases, the J end lost 5 bases, and 14 bases lay between the germline ends. The germline gives CDR1 MNHEY, CDR2 SVGAGI. This clone was recorded once. Genomic DNA (from each subset) was split evenly across several immunoSEQ plates. Clones were sequenced by immunoSEQ multiplex PCR, and TCRdb holds only the in-frame ones, with some missing. Among under 2,000,000 clones listed, about 95% were seen once. Positive CCR7 selection of CD45RO-negative cells yielded the naive CD8 cells, and terminally differentiated effector memory CD45RA+ cells were excluded. The donors, healthy adults who were HIV-negative, had experienced no recent acute infections or vaccinations.

The TCR was taken from a man between 18 and 29 years old in good health. Sequenced material: naive CD8+ T cells sorted from blood. The chain carries TRBV6-5 and TRBJ2-3; D is unclear. DNA of the CDR3: TGTGCCAGCAGTGGCGGCTCAATCCGAGATACGCAGTATTTT. It is translated as CASSGGSIRDTQYF.